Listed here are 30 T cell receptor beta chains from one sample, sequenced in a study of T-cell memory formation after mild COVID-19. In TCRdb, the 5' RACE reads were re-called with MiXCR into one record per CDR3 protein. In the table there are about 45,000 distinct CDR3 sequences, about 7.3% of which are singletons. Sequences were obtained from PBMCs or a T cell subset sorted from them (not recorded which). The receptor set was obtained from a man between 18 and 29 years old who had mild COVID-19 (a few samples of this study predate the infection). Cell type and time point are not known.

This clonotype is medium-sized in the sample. The CDR3 loop is CSVARNTEAFF. The CDR3 DNA follows: TGCAGCGTTGCAAGGAACACTGAAGCTTTCTTT. This chain connects TRBV29-1 to TRBJ1-1; D is unresolved. This CDR3 has 11 amino acids. Germline-derived CDR1 and CDR2 are SQVTM and ANQGSEA. Trimming pared 4 bases from V and 1 base from J, leaving 4 bases between. Full variable domain (rest looked up from reference TRBV29-1 and TRBJ1-1): SAVISQKPSRDICQRGTSLTIQCQVDSQVTMMFWYRQQPGQSLTLIATANQGSEATYESGFVIDKFPISRPNLTFSTLTVSNMSPEDSSIYLCSVARNTEAFFGQGTRLTVV.

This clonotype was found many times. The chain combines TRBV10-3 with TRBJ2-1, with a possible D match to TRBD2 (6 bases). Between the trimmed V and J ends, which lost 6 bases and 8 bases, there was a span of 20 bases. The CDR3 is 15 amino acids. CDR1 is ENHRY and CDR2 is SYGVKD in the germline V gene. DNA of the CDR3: TGTGCCATCAGAAGGGACTTCCTTGAGGGAGATGAGCAGTTCTTC. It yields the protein CAIRRDFLEGDEQFF.

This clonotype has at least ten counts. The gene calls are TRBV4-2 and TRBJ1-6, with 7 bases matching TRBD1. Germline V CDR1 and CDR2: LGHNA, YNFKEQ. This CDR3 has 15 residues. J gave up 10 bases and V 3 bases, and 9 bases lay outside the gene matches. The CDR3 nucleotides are TGTGCCAGCAGCCACAAACAGGGGCCTGAGTCACCCCTCCACTTT. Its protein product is CASSHKQGPESPLHF.

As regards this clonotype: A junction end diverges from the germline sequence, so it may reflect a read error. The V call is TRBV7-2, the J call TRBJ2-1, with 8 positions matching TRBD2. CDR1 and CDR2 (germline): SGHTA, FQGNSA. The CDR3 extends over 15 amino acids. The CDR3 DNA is TGTGCCAGCAGCCTAGCGGGTCTATTTTATGATGAGCAGTTCTTC. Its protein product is CASSLAGLFYDEQFF.

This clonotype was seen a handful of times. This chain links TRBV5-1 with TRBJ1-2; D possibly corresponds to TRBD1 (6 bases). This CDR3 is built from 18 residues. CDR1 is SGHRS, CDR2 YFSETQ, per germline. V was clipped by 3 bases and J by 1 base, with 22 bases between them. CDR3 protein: CASSYFSLRDTNNYGYTF. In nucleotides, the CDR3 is TGCGCCAGCAGCTACTTTTCGCTTCGGGACACAAATAACTATGGCTACACCTTC.

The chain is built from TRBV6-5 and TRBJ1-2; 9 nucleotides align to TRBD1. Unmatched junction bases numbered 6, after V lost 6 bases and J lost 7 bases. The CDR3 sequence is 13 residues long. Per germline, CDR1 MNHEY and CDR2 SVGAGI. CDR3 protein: CASRTGGNPGYTF. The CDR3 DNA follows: TGTGCCAGCAGGACAGGGGGGAACCCTGGCTACACCTTC.

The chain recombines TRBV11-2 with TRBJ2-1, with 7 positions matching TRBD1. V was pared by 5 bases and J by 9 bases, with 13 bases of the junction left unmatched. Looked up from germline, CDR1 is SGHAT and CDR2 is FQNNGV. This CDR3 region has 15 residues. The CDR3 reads CASSPLKGAVSEQFF. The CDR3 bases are TGTGCCAGCAGCCCACTAAAGGGGGCGGTTAGTGAGCAGTTCTTC. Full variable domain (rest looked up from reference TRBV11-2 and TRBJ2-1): EAGVAQSPRYKIIEKRQSVAFWCNPISGHATLYWYQQILGQGPKLLIQFQNNGVVDDSQLPKDRFSAERLKGVDSTLKIQPAKLEDSAVYLCASSPLKGAVSEQFFGPGTRLTVL.

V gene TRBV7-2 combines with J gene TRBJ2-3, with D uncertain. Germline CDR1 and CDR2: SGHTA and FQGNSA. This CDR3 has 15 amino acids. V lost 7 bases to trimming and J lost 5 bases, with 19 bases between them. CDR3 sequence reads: CASTPGSLQRDTQYF. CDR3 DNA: TGTGCCAGCACCCCGGGCAGCCTACAACGAGATACGCAGTATTTT. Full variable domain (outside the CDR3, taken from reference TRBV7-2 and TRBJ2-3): GAGVSQSPSNKVTEKGKDVELRCDPISGHTALYWYRQSLGQGLEFLIYFQGNSAPDKSGLPSDRFSAERTGGSVSTLTIQRTQQEDSAVYLCASTPGSLQRDTQYFGPGTRLTVL.

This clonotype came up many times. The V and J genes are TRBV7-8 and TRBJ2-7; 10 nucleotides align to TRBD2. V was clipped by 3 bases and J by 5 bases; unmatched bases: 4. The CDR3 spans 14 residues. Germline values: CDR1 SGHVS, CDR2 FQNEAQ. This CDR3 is CASSLDSGRDEQYF. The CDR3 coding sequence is TGTGCCAGCAGCTTGGACAGCGGGAGGGACGAGCAGTACTTC.

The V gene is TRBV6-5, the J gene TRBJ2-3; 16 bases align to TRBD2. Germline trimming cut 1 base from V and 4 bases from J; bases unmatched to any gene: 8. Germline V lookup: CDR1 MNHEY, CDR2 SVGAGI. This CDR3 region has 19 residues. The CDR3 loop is CASSYFGTSGGAAPDTQYF. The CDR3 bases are TGTGCCAGCAGTTACTTCGGGACTAGCGGGGGGGCTGCACCAGATACGCAGTATTTT.

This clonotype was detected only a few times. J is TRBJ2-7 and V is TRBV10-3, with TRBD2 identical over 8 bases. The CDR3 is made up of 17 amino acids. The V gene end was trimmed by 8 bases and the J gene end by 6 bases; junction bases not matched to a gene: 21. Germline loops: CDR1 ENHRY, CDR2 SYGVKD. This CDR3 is CAISSPTGLAGGLEQYF. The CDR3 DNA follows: TGTGCCATCTCCTCCCCCACTGGACTAGCTGGGGGGCTCGAGCAGTACTTC.

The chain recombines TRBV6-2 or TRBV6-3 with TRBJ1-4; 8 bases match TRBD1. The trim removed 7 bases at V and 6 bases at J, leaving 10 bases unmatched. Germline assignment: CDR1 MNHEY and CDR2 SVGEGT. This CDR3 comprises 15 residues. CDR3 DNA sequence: TGTGCCAGCACCTTACCCGGGACAGGATATGAAAAACTGTTTTTT. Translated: CASTLPGTGYEKLFF.

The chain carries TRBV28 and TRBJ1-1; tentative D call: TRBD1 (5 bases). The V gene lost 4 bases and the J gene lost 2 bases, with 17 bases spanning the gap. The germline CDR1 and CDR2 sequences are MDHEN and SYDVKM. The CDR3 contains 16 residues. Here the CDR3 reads CASSYHGAIINTEAFF. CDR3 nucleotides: TGTGCCAGCAGTTATCACGGGGCGATAATCAACACTGAAGCTTTCTTT.

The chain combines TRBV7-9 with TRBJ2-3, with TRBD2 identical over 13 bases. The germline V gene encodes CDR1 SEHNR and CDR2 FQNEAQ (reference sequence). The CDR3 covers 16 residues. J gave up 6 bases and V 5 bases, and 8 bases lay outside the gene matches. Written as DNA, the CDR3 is TGTGCCAGCAGCCCCGGACTAGCGGGGGATAAGGATACGCAGTATTTT. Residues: CASSPGLAGDKDTQYF.

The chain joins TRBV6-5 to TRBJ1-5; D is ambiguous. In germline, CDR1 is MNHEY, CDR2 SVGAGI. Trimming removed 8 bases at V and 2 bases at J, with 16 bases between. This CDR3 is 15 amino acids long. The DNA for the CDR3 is TGTGCCAGCTCCAATGAGGGTAAAGGCAATCAGCCCCAGCATTTT. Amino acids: CASSNEGKGNQPQHF.

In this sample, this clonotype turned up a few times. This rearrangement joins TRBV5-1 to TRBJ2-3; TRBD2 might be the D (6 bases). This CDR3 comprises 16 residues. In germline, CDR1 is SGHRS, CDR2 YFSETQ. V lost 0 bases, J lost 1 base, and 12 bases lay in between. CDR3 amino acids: CASSLGRGSGTDTQYF. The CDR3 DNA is TGCGCCAGCAGCTTGGGGCGGGGCAGTGGCACAGATACGCAGTATTTT. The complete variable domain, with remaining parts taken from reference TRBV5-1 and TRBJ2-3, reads KAGVTQTPRYLIKTRGQQVTLSCSPISGHRSVSWYQQTPGQGLQFLFEYFSETQRNKGNFPGRFSGRQFSNSRSEMNVSTLELGDSALYLCASSLGRGSGTDTQYFGPGTRLTVL.

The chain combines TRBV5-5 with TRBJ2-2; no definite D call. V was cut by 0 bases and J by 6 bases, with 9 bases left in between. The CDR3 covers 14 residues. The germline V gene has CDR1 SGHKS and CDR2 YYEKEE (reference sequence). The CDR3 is CASSLGTASGELFF. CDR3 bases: TGTGCCAGCAGCTTGGGGACCGCATCCGGGGAGCTGTTTTTT. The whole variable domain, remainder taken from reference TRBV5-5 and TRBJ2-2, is DAGVTQSPTHLIKTRGQQVTLRCSPISGHKSVSWYQQVLGQGPQFIFQYYEKEERGRGNFPDRFSARQFPNYSSELNVNALLLGDSALYLCASSLGTASGELFFGEGSRLTVL.

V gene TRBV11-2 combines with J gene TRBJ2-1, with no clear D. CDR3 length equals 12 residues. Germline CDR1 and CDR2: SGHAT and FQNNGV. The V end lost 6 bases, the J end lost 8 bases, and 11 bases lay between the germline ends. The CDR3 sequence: CASRLSSDEQFF. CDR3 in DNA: TGTGCCAGCAGGCTTAGCAGTGATGAGCAGTTCTTC.

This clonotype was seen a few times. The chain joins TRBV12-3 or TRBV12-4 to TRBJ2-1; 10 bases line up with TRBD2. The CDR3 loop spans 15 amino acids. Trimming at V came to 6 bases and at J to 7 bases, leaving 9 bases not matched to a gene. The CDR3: CASSPGLAGVNEQFF. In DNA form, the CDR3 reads TGTGCCAGCAGCCCCGGGCTAGCGGGGGTTAATGAGCAGTTCTTC.

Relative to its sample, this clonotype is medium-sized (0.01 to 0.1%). The CDR3 loop reads CASSLLTGALGDTQYF. In DNA, the CDR3 is TGTGCCAGCAGCCTTCTGACAGGGGCACTGGGAGATACGCAGTATTTT. The chain uses TRBV5-6 and TRBJ2-3; 8 bases match TRBD1. This CDR3 spans 16 amino acids. In germline, CDR1 is SGHDT, CDR2 YYEEEE. V dropped 4 bases and J dropped 5; count of bases not matched to a gene: 12.

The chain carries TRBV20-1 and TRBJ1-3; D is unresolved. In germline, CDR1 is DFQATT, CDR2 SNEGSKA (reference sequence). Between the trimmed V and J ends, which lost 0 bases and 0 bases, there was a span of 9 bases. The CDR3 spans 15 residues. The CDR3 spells CSARDMDPSGNTIYF. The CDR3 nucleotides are TGCAGTGCTAGAGATATGGACCCCTCTGGAAACACCATATATTTT.

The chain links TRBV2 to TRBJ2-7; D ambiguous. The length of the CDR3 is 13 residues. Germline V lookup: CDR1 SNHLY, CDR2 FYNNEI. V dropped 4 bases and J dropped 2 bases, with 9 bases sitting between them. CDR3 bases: TGTGCCAGCAGTGGCAATGCCGCCTACGAGCAGTACTTC. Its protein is CASSGNAAYEQYF.

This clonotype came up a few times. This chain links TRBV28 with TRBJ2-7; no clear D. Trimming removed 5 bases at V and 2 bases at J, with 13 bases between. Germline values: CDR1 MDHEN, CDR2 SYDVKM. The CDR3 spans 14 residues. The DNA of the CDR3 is TGTGCCAGCAGTACACCGTACCGGACCTACGAGCAGTACGTC. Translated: CASSTPYRTYEQYV.

Here the CDR3 reads CASSSGTGNTEAFF. The CDR3 DNA reads TGCGCCAGCAGTTCTGGGACAGGGAACACTGAAGCTTTCTTT. The chain uses TRBV5-1 and TRBJ1-1, with TRBD1 matching 8 bases. The germline gives CDR1 SGHRS, CDR2 YFSETQ. There are 14 residues in the CDR3. V lost 5 bases to trimming and J lost 1 base; unmatched junction nucleotides: 4.

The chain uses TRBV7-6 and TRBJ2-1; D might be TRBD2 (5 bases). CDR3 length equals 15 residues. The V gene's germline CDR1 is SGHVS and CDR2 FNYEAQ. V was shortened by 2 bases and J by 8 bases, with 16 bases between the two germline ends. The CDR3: CASSLKSARRDEQFF. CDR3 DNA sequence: TGTGCCAGCAGCTTAAAGTCGGCCCGGCGGGATGAGCAGTTCTTC.

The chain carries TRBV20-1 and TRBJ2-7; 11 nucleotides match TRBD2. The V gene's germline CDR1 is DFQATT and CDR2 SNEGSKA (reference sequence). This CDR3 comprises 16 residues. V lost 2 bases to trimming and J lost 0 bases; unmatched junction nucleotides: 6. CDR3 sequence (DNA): TGCAGTGCTAGACCTAGACTAGCGGGGAGCTCCTACGAGCAGTACGTC. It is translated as CSARPRLAGSSYEQYV.

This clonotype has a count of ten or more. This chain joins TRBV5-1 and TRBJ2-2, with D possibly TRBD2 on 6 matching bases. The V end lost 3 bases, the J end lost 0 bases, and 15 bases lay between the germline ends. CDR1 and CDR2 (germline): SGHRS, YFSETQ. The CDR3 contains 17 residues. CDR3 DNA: TGCGCCAGCAGCTACCTAGCGCCTACCGCGAACACCGGGGAGCTGTTTTTT. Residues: CASSYLAPTANTGELFF.

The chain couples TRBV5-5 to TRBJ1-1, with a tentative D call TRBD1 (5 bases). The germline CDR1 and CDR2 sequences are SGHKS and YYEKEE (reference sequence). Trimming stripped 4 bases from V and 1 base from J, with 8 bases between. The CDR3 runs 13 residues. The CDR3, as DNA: TGTGCCAGCAGCATCACAGGGAACACTGAAGCTTTCTTT. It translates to CASSITGNTEAFF.

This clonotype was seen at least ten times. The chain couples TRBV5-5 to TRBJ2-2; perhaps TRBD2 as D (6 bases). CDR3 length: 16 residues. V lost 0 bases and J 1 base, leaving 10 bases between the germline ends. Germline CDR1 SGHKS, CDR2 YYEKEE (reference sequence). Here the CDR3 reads CASSLAEGMNTGELFF. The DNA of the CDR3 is TGTGCCAGCAGCTTGGCGGAGGGGATGAACACCGGGGAGCTGTTTTTT.

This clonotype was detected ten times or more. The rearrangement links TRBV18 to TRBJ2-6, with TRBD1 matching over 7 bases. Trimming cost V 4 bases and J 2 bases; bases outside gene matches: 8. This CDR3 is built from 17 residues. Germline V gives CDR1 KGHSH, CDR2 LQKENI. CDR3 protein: CASSRQGSLTGANVLTF. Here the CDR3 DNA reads TGTGCCAGCTCACGACAGGGATCGTTAACTGGGGCCAACGTCCTGACTTTC.